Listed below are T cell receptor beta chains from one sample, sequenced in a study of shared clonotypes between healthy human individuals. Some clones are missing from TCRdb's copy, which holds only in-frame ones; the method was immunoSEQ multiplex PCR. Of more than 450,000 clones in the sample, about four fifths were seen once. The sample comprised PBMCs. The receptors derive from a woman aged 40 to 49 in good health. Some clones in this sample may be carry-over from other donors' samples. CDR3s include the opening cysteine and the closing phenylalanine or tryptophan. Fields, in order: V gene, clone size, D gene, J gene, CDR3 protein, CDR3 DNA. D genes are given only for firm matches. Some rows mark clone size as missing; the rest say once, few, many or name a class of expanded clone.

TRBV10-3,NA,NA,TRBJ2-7,CAISEAHRTTVEQYF,TGTGCCATCAGTGAGGCCCACAGGACCACGGTCGAGCAGTACTTC
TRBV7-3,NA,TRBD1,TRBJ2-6,CASRAGGSGANVLTF,TGTGCCAGCAGGGCAGGGGGCTCTGGGGCCAACGTCCTGACTTTC
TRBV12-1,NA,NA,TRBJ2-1,CASSFGTGRGSYNEQFF,TGTGCCAGCAGCTTTGGGACAGGTAGGGGATCCTACAATGAGCAGTTCTTC
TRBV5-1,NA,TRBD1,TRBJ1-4,CASSLSGQGFNEKLFF,TGCGCCAGCAGCTTGTCGGGACAGGGGTTTAATGAAAAACTGTTTTTT
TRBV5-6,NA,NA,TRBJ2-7,CASSLVGAMGEWNEQYF,TGTGCCAGCAGCTTGGTGGGGGCTATGGGGGAGTGGAACGAGCAGTACTTC
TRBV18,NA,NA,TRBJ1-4,CASSPVSATNEKLFF,TGTGCCAGCTCACCCGTGAGTGCAACTAATGAAAAACTGTTTTTT
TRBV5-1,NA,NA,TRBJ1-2,CASSLAGGKWVGYTF,TGCGCCAGCAGCTTGGCCGGGGGGAAGTGGGTTGGCTACACCTTC
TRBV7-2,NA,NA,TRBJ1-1,CASSLARDFGAFF,TGTGCCAGCAGCTTAGCCCGTGACTTTGGGGCTTTCTTT
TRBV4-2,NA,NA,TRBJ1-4,CASSQFRAGANEKLFF,TGTGCCAGCAGCCAATTTAGGGCAGGGGCTAATGAAAAACTGTTTTTT
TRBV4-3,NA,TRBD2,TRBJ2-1,CASSQDPGRVQFF,TGCGCCAGCAGCCAAGATCCCGGGAGGGTTCAGTTCTTC
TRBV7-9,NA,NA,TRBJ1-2,CASSPDDYGYTF,TGTGCCAGCAGCCCGGACGACTATGGCTACACCTTC
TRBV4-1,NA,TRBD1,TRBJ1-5,CASSRETGGRQPQHF,TGCGCCAGCAGCCGGGAGACAGGGGGCAGACAGCCCCAGCATTTT
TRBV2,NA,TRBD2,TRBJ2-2,CASTKSGGNTGELFF,TGTGCCAGCACCAAAAGCGGGGGAAACACCGGGGAGCTGTTTTTT
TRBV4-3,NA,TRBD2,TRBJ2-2,CASSQDSGRNTGELFF,TGCGCCAGCAGCCAAGATAGCGGGAGGAACACCGGGGAGCTGTTTTTT
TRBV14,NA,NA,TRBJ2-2,CACRGTNTGELFF,TGTGCCTGCCGGGGTACGAACACCGGGGAGCTGTTTTTT
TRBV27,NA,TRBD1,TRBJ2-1,CASSFDRGIDNEQFF,TGTGCCAGCAGTTTTGACAGGGGAATAGACAATGAGCAGTTCTTC
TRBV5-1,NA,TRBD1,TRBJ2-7,CASSVGPGTGGPREQYF,TGCGCCAGCAGCGTTGGCCCCGGGACAGGGGGTCCTAGGGAGCAGTACTTC
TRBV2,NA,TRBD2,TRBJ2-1,CASKAGGSYNEQFF,TGTGCCAGCAAGGCGGGAGGCTCCTACAATGAGCAGTTCTTC
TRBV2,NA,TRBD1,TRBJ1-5,CASSFGTVGVQPQHF,TGTGCCAGCAGTTTCGGGACAGTTGGGGTTCAGCCCCAGCATTTT
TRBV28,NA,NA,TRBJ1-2,CASSSRRWGREKSYTF,TGTGCCAGCAGTTCTCGCCGGTGGGGGCGTGAAAAGAGCTACACCTTC
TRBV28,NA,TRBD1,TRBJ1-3,CASSGTGYGNTIYF,TGTGCCAGCAGTGGGACAGGTTATGGAAACACCATATATTTT
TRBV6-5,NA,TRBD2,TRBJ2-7,CASRELSGSSYEQYF,TGTGCCAGCAGAGAACTTAGCGGGTCCTCCTACGAGCAGTACTTC
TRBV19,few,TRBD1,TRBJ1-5,CASWGQGSGQPQHF,TGTGCCAGCTGGGGACAGGGGTCGGGACAGCCCCAGCATTTT
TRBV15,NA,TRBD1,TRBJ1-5,CATSREQGWEPQHF,TGTGCCACCAGCAGAGAACAGGGGTGGGAGCCCCAGCATTTT
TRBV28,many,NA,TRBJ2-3,CASSLALTDTQYF,TGTGCCAGCAGTTTAGCGTTGACAGATACGCAGTATTTT
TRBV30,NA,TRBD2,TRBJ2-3,CAWSGLAEGWMAQYF,TGTGCCTGGAGCGGACTAGCGGAGGGGTGGATGGCGCAGTATTTT
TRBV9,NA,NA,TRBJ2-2,CASSVEAVQNTGELFF,TGTGCCAGCAGCGTTGAGGCCGTCCAGAACACCGGGGAGCTGTTTTTT
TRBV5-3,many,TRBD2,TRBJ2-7,CARSRGLAVPSYEQYF,TGTGCCAGAAGCCGGGGACTAGCGGTGCCCTCCTACGAGCAGTACTTC
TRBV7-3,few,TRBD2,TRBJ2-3,CASSSGSMTDTQYF,TGTGCCAGCAGCAGCGGGAGTATGACAGATACGCAGTATTTT
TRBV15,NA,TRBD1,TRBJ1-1,CATSGDRGYTEAFF,TGTGCCACCAGCGGAGACAGGGGTTACACTGAAGCTTTCTTT
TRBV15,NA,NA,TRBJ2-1,CATSSRNRVLAFF,TGTGCCACCAGCAGCCGAAACAGGGTCTTGGCGTTCTTC
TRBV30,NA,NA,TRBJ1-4,CAWSVHTGKLFF,TGTGCCTGGAGTGTACATACTGGAAAACTGTTTTTT
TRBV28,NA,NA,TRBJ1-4,CASTLRVKNEKLFF,TGTGCCAGCACGCTGCGGGTGAAAAATGAAAAACTGTTTTTT
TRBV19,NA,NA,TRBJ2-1,CASSMGWRNEQFF,TGTGCCAGTAGTATGGGGTGGAGAAATGAGCAGTTCTTC
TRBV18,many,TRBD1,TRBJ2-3,CASSPGQGTTQYF,TGTGCCAGCTCACCGGGACAGGGAACTACGCAGTATTTT
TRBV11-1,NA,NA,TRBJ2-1,CASSPFFTTQQFF,TGTGCCAGCAGCCCGTTTTTCACCACCCAGCAGTTCTTC
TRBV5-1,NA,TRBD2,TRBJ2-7,CASSSAFAGVIHEQYF,TGCGCCAGCAGCTCGGCGTTTGCGGGAGTGATCCACGAGCAGTACTTC
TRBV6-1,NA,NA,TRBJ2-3,CASTRGASSTDTQYF,TGTGCCAGCACTCGCGGAGCCTCTAGCACAGATACGCAGTATTTT
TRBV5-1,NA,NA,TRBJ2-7,CASSLGAAQSYEQYF,TGCGCCAGCAGCTTGGGGGCGGCCCAATCCTACGAGCAGTACTTC
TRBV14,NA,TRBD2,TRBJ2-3,CASSQGTSGDTQYF,TGTGCCAGCAGCCAGGGGACTAGCGGAGATACGCAGTATTTT
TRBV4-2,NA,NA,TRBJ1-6,CASSQGGTSYNSPLHF,TGTGCCAGCAGCCAAGGGGGCACCTCCTATAATTCACCCCTCCACTTT
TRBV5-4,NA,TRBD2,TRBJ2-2,CASSSGLAEYTGELFF,TGTGCCAGCAGCTCAGGACTAGCGGAGTACACCGGGGAGCTGTTTTTT
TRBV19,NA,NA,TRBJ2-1,CASRNAGTEQFF,TGTGCCAGTCGGAATGCCGGGACAGAGCAGTTCTTC
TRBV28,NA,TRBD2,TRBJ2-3,CASKTSGRVPDTQYF,TGTGCCAGCAAAACAAGCGGGAGGGTCCCGGATACGCAGTATTTT
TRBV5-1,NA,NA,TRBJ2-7,CASSLAAGEQYF,TGCGCCAGCAGCTTAGCGGCGGGCGAGCAGTACTTC
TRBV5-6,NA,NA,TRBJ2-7,CASSPTPYYEQYF,TGTGCCAGCAGCCCGACTCCCTACTACGAGCAGTACTTC
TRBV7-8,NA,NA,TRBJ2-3,CASSLRASSTDTQYF,TGTGCCAGCAGCTTAAGGGCCAGTAGCACAGATACGCAGTATTTT
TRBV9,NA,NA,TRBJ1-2,CASSDPLRKNNGYTF,TGTGCCAGCAGTGACCCCCTCCGGAAGAACAATGGCTACACCTTC
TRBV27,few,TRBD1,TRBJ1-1,CASSPLPGQRHTEAFF,TGTGCCAGCAGCCCCCTCCCGGGACAGCGGCACACTGAAGCTTTCTTT
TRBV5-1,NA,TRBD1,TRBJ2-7,CASSIDRVSYEQYF,TGCGCCAGCAGCATTGACAGGGTCTCCTACGAGCAGTACTTC
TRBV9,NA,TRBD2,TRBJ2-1,CASSPGLARGHEQFF,TGTGCCAGCAGCCCTGGACTAGCCAGGGGCCATGAGCAGTTCTTC
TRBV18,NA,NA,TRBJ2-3,CASSPSTDTQYF,TGTGCCAGCTCACCATCCACAGATACGCAGTATTTT
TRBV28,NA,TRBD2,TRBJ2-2,CASSFLAANTGELFF,TGTGCCAGCAGTTTCCTAGCGGCGAACACCGGGGAGCTGTTTTTT
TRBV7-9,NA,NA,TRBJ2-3,CASSRLPTSTIGDTQYF,TGTGCCAGCAGCCGTCTCCCGACTAGTACGATTGGAGATACGCAGTATTTT
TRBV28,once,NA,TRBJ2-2,CASSPDSNTGELFF,TGTGCCAGCAGTCCGGACTCGAACACCGGGGAGCTGTTTTTT
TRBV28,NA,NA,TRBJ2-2,CASSSTGRQGTGELFF,TGTGCCAGCAGCTCGACGGGACGCCAAGGGACCGGGGAGCTGTTTTTT
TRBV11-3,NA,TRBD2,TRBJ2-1,CASSLDEASGYNEQFF,TGTGCCAGCAGCTTAGATGAGGCTAGCGGTTACAATGAGCAGTTCTTC
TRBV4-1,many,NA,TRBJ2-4,CASSQDRATRAKNIQYF,TGCGCCAGCAGCCAAGATCGGGCGACACGGGCCAAAAACATTCAGTACTTC
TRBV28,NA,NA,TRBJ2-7,CASSLIGYYEQYF,TGTGCCAGCAGTTTAATAGGATACTACGAGCAGTACTTC